The rows below give T cell receptor beta chains drawn from one sample of a study of blood T cell repertoires in COVID-19. TCRdb keeps only in-frame clones here, not all; method: immunoSEQ multiplex PCR. The sample has approximately 130,000 clones, about 86% seen once. Sequencing was carried out using peripheral blood. The receptors stem from a woman in her fifties or sixties who had recovered from COVID-19. CDR3s include the opening cysteine and the closing phenylalanine or tryptophan. The D gene is left open where the match is weak. Clone size is not always given. Where it is, it says once, few, many or a class for expanded clones.

>TRBJ1-1|TRBV19|.|TRBD1
CASRWRGPNTEAFF
TGTGCCAGTAGGTGGAGGGGGCCGAACACTGAAGCTTTCTTT
>TRBJ2-1|TRBV27|.|.
CASRQQVSYNEQFF
TGTGCCAGCAGACAACAGGTCTCCTACAATGAGCAGTTCTTC
>TRBJ2-7|TRBV4-1|.|.
CASSHTGAGGRKTYEQYF
TGCGCCAGCAGCCACACCGGGGCCGGGGGGCGCAAAACCTACGAGCAGTACTTC
>TRBJ1-6|TRBV2|.|TRBD1
CASSEAGTGVSPLHF
TGTGCCAGCAGTGAAGCGGGGACAGGGGTTTCACCCCTCCACTTT
>TRBJ1-4|TRBV2|.|.
CASSERGGTNEKLFF
TGTGCCAGCAGTGAAAGGGGAGGAACTAATGAAAAACTGTTTTTT
>TRBJ1-1|TRBV5-1|.|TRBD1
CASSAGDSLMNTEAFF
TGCGCCAGCAGCGCCGGGGACAGCCTGATGAACACTGAAGCTTTCTTT
>TRBJ1-2|TRBV5-4|.|.
CASSLDRNYGYTF
TGTGCCAGCAGCCTCGACAGGAACTATGGCTACACCTTC
>TRBJ2-7|TRBV7-9|.|TRBD2
CASSLSRLAGSYEQYF
TGTGCCAGCAGCTTGTCTAGACTAGCGGGGTCCTACGAGCAGTACTTC
>TRBJ2-3|TRBV10-2|.|TRBD2
CASRLAGGGADTQYF
TGCGCCAGCCGACTAGCGGGGGGCGGGGCAGATACGCAGTATTTT
>TRBJ2-7|TRBV11-2|.|TRBD2
CASSHGLAGIHEQYF
TGTGCCAGCAGCCACGGACTAGCGGGAATCCACGAGCAGTACTTC
>TRBJ2-1|TRBV29-1|.|TRBD2
CSVPQGGFGIRFF
TGCAGCGTTCCCCAGGGAGGGTTTGGGATTCGGTTCTTC
>TRBJ2-7|TRBV23-1|.|TRBD1
CASSGQGQGYEQYF
TGCGCCAGCAGTGGCCAGGGACAGGGCTACGAGCAGTACTTC
>TRBJ2-3|TRBV13|once|TRBD2
CASSSPTSGRSDTQYF
TGTGCCAGCAGCTCCCCAACTAGCGGGAGGTCAGATACGCAGTATTTT
>TRBJ2-7|TRBV5-1|.|TRBD1
CASSPGTVDSYEQYF
TGCGCCAGCAGCCCGGGGACAGTGGACTCCTACGAGCAGTACTTC
>TRBJ1-2|TRBV5-1|.|.
CASSLGVSADGYTF
TGCGCCAGCAGCTTGGGGGTGTCGGCGGATGGCTACACCTTC
>TRBJ2-7|TRBV6-5|.|TRBD2
CASSYAGLAGENGQYF
TGTGCCAGCAGTTACGCCGGACTAGCGGGAGAGAATGGGCAGTACTTC
>TRBJ1-5|TRBV25-1|.|TRBD1
CASSELGLGQGDQPQHF
TGTGCCAGCAGTGAACTAGGCCTCGGACAGGGGGACCAGCCCCAGCATTTT
>TRBJ2-3|TRBV5-4|.|TRBD2
CASSVSGRKEDTQYF
TGTGCCAGCAGCGTAAGCGGGAGAAAAGAAGATACGCAGTATTTT
>TRBJ2-3|TRBV7-6|.|TRBD2
CASSLGTSGGSDTQYF
TGTGCCAGCAGCTTAGGGACTAGCGGGGGGTCAGATACGCAGTATTTT
>TRBJ1-5|TRBV6-2/TRBV6-3|.|.
CASSLRRGMDGNQPQHF
TGTGCCAGCAGTTTGCGAAGGGGCATGGATGGCAATCAGCCTCAGCATTTT
>TRBJ1-2|TRBV7-8|few|.
CASSWGRGRSYGYTF
TGTGCCAGCAGCTGGGGCAGGGGTCGTAGCTATGGCTACACCTTC
>TRBJ2-7|TRBV7-2|once|.
CASSLGLGEQYF
TGTGCCAGCAGCTTGGGACTCGGCGAGCAGTACTTC
>TRBJ1-2|TRBV6-2/TRBV6-3|once|TRBD1
CASSSPGTGYGYTF
TGTGCCAGCAGTTCTCCCGGGACAGGGTATGGCTACACCTTC
>TRBJ1-2|TRBV3-1/TRBV3-2|.|.
CASRISLGASNYGYTF
TGTGCCAGCAGGATAAGTCTGGGGGCTTCTAACTATGGCTACACCTTC
>TRBJ2-3|TRBV19|.|TRBD2
CASQRGSTDTQYF
TGTGCCAGCCAGCGGGGGAGCACAGATACGCAGTATTTT
>TRBJ2-1|TRBV4-1|.|TRBD2
CASSVRLAGYNEQFF
TGCGCCAGCTCCGTCAGGCTAGCGGGCTACAATGAGCAGTTCTTC
>TRBJ2-2|TRBV6-6|.|.
CASSPVGAGELFF
TGTGCCAGCAGTCCCGTAGGGGCCGGGGAGCTGTTTTTT
>TRBJ1-5|TRBV6-5|.|TRBD1
CASSYRQGANQPQHF
TGTGCCAGCAGTTACCGGCAGGGGGCTAATCAGCCCCAGCATTTT
>TRBJ2-2|TRBV12-5|once|.
CASGLSDWNTGELFF
TGTGCTAGTGGTTTGTCCGACTGGAACACCGGGGAGCTGTTTTTT
>TRBJ1-1|TRBV10-3|.|.
CAISESVGTEAFF
TGTGCCATCAGTGAGAGTGTCGGCACTGAAGCTTTCTTT
>TRBJ1-5|TRBV12-5|.|.
CASSGWNQPQHF
TGTGCTAGTTCGGGGTGGAATCAGCCCCAGCATTTT
>TRBJ2-3|TRBV4-3|.|.
CASSQVWGGVSTDTQYF
TGCGCCAGCAGCCAAGTTTGGGGCGGGGTCAGCACAGATACGCAGTATTTT
>TRBJ2-7|TRBV29-1|.|.
CSVLDYEQYF
TGCAGCGTCCTAGACTACGAGCAGTACTTC
>TRBJ1-2|TRBV7-9|.|.
CASSPYRGGVNYGYTF
TGTGCCAGCAGCCCGTATCGCGGAGGAGTAAACTATGGCTACACCTTC
>TRBJ2-3|TRBV7-3|.|.
CASRPGAGTDTQYF
TGTGCCAGCAGACCCGGTGCCGGCACAGATACGCAGTATTTT
>TRBJ1-1|TRBV20-1|.|TRBD1
CSASAQGANEAFF
TGCAGTGCTAGTGCTCAGGGGGCTAATGAAGCTTTCTTT
>TRBJ1-5|TRBV5-1|.|.
CASSLVAGGNQPQHF
TGCGCCAGCAGCTTGGTGGCCGGGGGCAATCAGCCCCAGCATTTT
>TRBJ2-7|TRBV2|.|.
CASRRDSPILNYEQYF
TGTGCCAGCCGCAGAGACAGTCCAATACTCAACTACGAGCAGTACTTC
>TRBJ1-5|TRBV30|.|TRBD1
CAWSGQGNQPQHF
TGTGCCTGGAGTGGACAGGGGAATCAGCCCCAGCATTTT
>TRBJ2-7|TRBV7-9|.|.
CASSSGHGRGYEQYF
TGTGCCAGCAGCTCGGGACACGGAAGGGGCTACGAGCAGTACTTC
>TRBJ1-2|TRBV12-5|once|.
CASGLGASNYGYTF
TGTGCTAGTGGTTTGGGGGCCTCTAACTATGGCTACACCTTC
>TRBJ1-1|TRBV2|.|TRBD1
CASSEQGDTEAFF
TGTGCCAGCAGTGAACAGGGGGACACTGAAGCTTTCTTT
>TRBJ1-2|TRBV19|.|TRBD1
CASTAGDRDGYTF
TGTGCCAGTACCGCCGGGGACAGGGATGGCTACACCTTC
>TRBJ1-6|TRBV6-1|.|TRBD1
CASSERTGRNSPLHF
TGTGCCAGCAGTGAACGGACAGGGAGGAATTCACCCCTCCACTTT
>TRBJ2-1|TRBV7-6|.|.
CASSPLGTYNEQFF
TGTGCCAGCAGCCCCCTCGGGACCTACAATGAGCAGTTCTTC
>TRBJ1-4|TRBV5-1|.|.
CASRSREGEKLFF
TGCGCCAGCAGGAGCAGGGAGGGGGAAAAACTGTTTTTT
>TRBJ2-7|TRBV28|.|.
CASRAGGPGEQYF
TGTGCCAGCAGGGCAGGAGGACCTGGCGAGCAGTACTTC
>TRBJ2-3|TRBV11-3|.|.
CASSIRGGSSDTQYF
TGTGCCAGCAGCATCAGGGGCGGGAGCTCAGATACGCAGTATTTT
>TRBJ1-5|TRBV18|once|.
CASSTAVGGQPQHF
TGTGCCAGCTCAACGGCCGTGGGGGGTCAGCCCCAGCATTTT
>TRBJ1-3|TRBV13|.|.
CASSLGRGNSGNTIYF
TGTGCCAGCAGCTTAGGGAGGGGGAATTCTGGAAACACCATATATTTT
>TRBJ2-1|TRBV18|.|.
CASSPRAGTGNEQFF
TGTGCCAGCTCACCACGGGCTGGCACAGGGAATGAGCAGTTCTTC
>TRBJ1-2|TRBV3-1/TRBV3-2|.|TRBD1
CASSQNRGDYGYTF
TGTGCCAGCAGCCAAAACAGGGGTGACTATGGCTACACCTTC
>TRBJ1-5|TRBV19|.|.
CASSIDREAPQHF
TGTGCCAGTAGTATAGACAGGGAGGCGCCCCAGCATTTT
>TRBJ2-2|TRBV2|.|.
CASSDRDTGELFF
TGTGCCAGCAGTGACCGGGACACCGGGGAGCTGTTTTTT
>TRBJ2-1|TRBV5-1|.|TRBD2
CASSKHTVGLAGGPSYNEQFF
TGCGCCAGCAGCAAGCATACAGTCGGACTAGCGGGGGGGCCATCCTACAATGAGCAGTTCTTC
>TRBJ2-1|TRBV12-3/TRBV12-4|.|.
CASSLSVNYEQFF
TGTGCCAGCAGTTTATCGGTGAACTATGAGCAGTTCTTC